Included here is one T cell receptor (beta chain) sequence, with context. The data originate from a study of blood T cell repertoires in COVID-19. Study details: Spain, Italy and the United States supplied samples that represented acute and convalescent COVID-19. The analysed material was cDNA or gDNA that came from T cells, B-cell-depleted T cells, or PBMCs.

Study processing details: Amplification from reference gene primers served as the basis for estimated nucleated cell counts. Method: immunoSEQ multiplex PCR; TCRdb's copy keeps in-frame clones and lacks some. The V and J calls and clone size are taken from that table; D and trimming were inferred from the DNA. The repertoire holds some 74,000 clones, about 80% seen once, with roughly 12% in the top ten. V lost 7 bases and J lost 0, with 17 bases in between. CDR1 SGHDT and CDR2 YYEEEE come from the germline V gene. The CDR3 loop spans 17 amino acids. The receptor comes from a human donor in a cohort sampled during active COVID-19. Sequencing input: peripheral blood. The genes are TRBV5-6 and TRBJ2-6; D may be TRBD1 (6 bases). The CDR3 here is CASLFRGRISGANVLTF. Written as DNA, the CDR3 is TGTGCCAGCTTATTCAGGGGTAGGATCTCTGGGGCCAACGTCCTGACTTTC.